The present entry profiles one T cell receptor beta chain with its context. Its specificity is not known. These data belong to a study of identifying expanded T cells in peripheral blood. Healthy donors had no documented immune events, such as infections, while sampled. Study-level results: Roughly 1.2 clones differed between technical replicates, versus about 15 and 19 over time. Variance in clone template counts between roughly 2-week samples significantly increased with total template count across all healthy donors.

TCRdb's copy holds only in-frame clones and misses some; the assay was immunoSEQ multiplex PCR. The table includes 90,000 to 95,000 clones, approximately 91% detected once. Sequencing used blood. The source of this sequence is a person between 18 and 70 years old in good health.

The CDR3 loop reads CASSVNPTGGLSYEQYF. The CDR3 DNA reads as TGCGCCAGCAGCGTGAACCCTACAGGGGGACTTTCCTACGAGCAGTACTTC. The chain employs TRBV5-1 and TRBJ2-7, with 8 nucleotides matching TRBD1. The junction had 13 bases not matched to a gene; V was cut back by 4 bases and J by 1 base. The germline CDR1 and CDR2 sequences are SGHRS and YFSETQ. The CDR3 has 17 residues.